These 5 T cell receptor beta chains originate from one sample sequenced in a study of monozygotic twins with inflammatory bowel disease. TCRdb re-analyzed the 5' RACE reads; it lists each CDR3 protein once, without DNA. The ten most abundant clones cover 2% to 3% of a sample with 400,000 or so distinct CDR3 sequences. Sequencing used blood. These receptors were collected from a human donor with ulcerative colitis or Crohn's disease, or a healthy co-twin of an affected twin (not recorded which).

V and J are TRBV7-8 and TRBJ1-5; TCRdb selects TRBD1, and the lack of DNA leaves this call unchecked. Germline-derived CDR1 and CDR2 are SGHVS and FQNEAQ. There are 16 residues in the CDR3. The CDR3 reads CASSTTPGPGNQPQHF.

The chain links TRBV7-9 to TRBJ2-3; TCRdb gives TRBD2 as the D gene, but with no DNA this cannot be confirmed. The CDR3 totals 15 residues. Per the germline V gene, CDR1 is SEHNR and CDR2 is FQNEAQ (reference sequence). This CDR3 reads CASSLGLASTDTQYF.

The genes are TRBV29-1 and TRBJ2-7; with no DNA, the TCRdb D assignment of TRBD2 cannot be verified. Germline V gives CDR1 SQVTM, CDR2 ANQGSEA. The CDR3 is made up of 13 amino acids. The chain's CDR3 is CSVVRAESYEQYF.

This chain uses TRBV20-1 with TRBJ2-7; TCRdb designates TRBD2, a call that cannot be tested without DNA. The CDR3 length is 15 residues. The germline V gene has CDR1 DFQATT and CDR2 SNEGSKA (reference sequence). The CDR3 loop is CSARRSGRSSYEQYF.

This rearrangement joins TRBV6-5 to TRBJ2-7; TCRdb lists TRBD1, though no DNA is available to test this call. Per germline, CDR1 MNHEY and CDR2 SVGAGI. This CDR3 is 15 amino acids long. This CDR3 is CASSSRGQGSYEQYF.